The T cell receptor beta chain under discussion was sequenced for a study of cytomegalovirus exposure and HLA in healthy donors. PCR employed 60 Vbeta and 13 Jbeta primers. Assay used: immunoSEQ multiplex PCR; TCRdb lists only in-frame clones, some missing. The data show 55,000 to 65,000 clones, with approximately 79% seen just once and just under 3% held by the top ten. V lost 4 bases and J lost 0; bases outside the gene matches: 10. The CDR3 runs 17 residues. The germline V gene has CDR1 SGHRS and CDR2 YFSETQ. This TCR came from a woman aged 30 to 39 in good health and CMV-seronegative. Material: PBMCs. The chain couples TRBV5-1 to TRBJ2-3; 8 nucleotides agree with TRBD2. CDR3 region: CASSGGTRGLSTDTQYF. The CDR3 DNA is TGCGCCAGCAGCGGGGGGACTAGGGGCCTTAGCACAGATACGCAGTATTTT.